The T cell receptor beta chain under discussion was sequenced for a study of beta chain features in type 1 diabetes. Study observations and caveats: Patients with type 1 diabetes carried fewer insertions and had more deletions at their VDJ junctions. Within each of all four CD4+ subsets, Type 1 diabetes patients had TCRB CDR3s that were moderately but significantly shorter.

Isolated RNA was reverse transcribed in full, so expressed TCRB transcripts were sequenced. Profiled with immunoSEQ multiplex PCR; TCRdb holds only in-frame clones, not every one. Among about 40,000 clones, around half were seen once, and the ten largest hold roughly 0.7%. A single heparinised blood sample, averaging approximately 100 mL, was obtained per donor. Sorted CD4+ subsets: naive, central memory, regulatory, stem cell-like memory (CD45RO/CCR7/CD25/CD127/CD95/CD27 panel). Per germline, CDR1 SGHRS and CDR2 YFSETQ. The germline V and J ends were trimmed by 4 bases and 0 bases, with 11 bases remaining between them. The CDR3 runs to 15 residues. In regard to this clone: What it binds is not known.

This clonotype was sampled from a woman aged 18-29 years in good health. Sequencing used central memory CD4+ T cells from blood. The gene calls are TRBV5-1 and TRBJ1-3; D gene uncertain. This CDR3 is CASSADGASGNTIYF. The DNA for the CDR3 is TGCGCCAGCAGCGCCGACGGAGCCTCTGGAAACACCATATATTTT.